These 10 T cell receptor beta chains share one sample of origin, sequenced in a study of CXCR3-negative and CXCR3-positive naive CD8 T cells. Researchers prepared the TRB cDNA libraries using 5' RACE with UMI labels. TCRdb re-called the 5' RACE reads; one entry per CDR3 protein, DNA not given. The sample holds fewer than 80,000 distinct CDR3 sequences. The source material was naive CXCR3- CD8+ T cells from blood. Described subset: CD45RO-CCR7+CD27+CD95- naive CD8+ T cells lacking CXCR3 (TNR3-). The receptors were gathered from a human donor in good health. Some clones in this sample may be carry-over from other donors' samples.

CDR3 loop: CASKLGRGSFTDTQYF. The V gene is TRBV19, the J gene TRBJ2-3; the D gene TCRdb calls, TRBD1, cannot be checked with no DNA. The CDR3 loop spans 16 amino acids. The germline gives CDR1 LNHDA, CDR2 SQIVND (reference sequence).

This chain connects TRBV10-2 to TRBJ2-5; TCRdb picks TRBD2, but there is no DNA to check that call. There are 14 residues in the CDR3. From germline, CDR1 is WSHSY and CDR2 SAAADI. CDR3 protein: CASSGGGGRETQYF.

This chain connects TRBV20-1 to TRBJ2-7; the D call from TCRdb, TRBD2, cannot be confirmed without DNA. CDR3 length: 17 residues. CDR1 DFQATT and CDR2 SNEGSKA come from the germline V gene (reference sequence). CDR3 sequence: CSARGATWQGSPYEQYF.

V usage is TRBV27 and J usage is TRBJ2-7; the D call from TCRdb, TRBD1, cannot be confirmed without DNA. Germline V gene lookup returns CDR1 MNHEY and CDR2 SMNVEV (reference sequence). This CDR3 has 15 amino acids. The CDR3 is CASSFRQGAWYEQYF.

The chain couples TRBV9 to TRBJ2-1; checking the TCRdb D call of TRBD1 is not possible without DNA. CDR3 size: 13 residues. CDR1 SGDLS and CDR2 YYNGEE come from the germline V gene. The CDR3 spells CASSASGTWDQFF.

Here the CDR3 reads CAWASGTGGPYEQYF. The gene calls are TRBV30 and TRBJ2-7; no DNA is available, so the TRBD1 call from TCRdb remains unchecked. This CDR3 has 15 amino acids. Per the germline V gene, CDR1 is GTSNPN and CDR2 is SVGIG (reference sequence).

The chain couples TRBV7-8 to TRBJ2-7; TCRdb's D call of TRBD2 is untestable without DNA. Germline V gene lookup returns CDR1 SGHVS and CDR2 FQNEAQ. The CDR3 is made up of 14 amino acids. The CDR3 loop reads CASSLPGPNYEQYF.

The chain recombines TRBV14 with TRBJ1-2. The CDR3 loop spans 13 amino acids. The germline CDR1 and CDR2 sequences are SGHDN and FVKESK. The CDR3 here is CASSRGGLKGYTF.

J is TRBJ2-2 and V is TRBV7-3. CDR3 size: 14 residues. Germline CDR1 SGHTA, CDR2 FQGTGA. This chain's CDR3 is CASSSAGNTGELFF. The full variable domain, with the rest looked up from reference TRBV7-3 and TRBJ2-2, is GAGVSQTPSNKVTEKGKYVELRCDPISGHTALYWYRQSLGQGPEFLIYFQGTGAADDSGLPNDRFFAVRPEGSVSTLKIQRTERGDSAVYLCASSSAGNTGELFFGEGSRLTVL.

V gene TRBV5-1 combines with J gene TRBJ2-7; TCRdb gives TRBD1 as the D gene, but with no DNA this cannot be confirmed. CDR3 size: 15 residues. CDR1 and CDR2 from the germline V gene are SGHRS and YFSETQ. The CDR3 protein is CASSAAGTGPSEQYF.